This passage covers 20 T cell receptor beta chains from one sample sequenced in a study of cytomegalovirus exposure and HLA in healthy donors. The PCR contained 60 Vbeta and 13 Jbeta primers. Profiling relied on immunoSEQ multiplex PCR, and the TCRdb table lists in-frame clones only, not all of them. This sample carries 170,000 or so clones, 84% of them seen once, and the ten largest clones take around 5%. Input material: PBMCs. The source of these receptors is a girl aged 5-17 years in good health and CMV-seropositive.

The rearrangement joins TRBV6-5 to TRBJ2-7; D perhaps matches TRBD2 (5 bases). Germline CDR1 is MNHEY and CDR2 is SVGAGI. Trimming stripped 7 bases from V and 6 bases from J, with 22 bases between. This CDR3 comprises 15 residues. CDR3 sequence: CASTPIGVLPLEQYF. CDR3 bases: TGTGCCAGCACTCCAATCGGGGTTTTACCCCTCGAGCAGTACTTC.

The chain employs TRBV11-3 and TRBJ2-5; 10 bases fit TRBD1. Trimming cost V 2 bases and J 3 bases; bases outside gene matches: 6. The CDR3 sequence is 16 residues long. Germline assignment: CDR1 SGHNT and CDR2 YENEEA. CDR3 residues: CASSLSTGQGEETQYF. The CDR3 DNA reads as TGTGCCAGCAGCTTATCCACCGGACAGGGGGAAGAGACCCAGTACTTC.

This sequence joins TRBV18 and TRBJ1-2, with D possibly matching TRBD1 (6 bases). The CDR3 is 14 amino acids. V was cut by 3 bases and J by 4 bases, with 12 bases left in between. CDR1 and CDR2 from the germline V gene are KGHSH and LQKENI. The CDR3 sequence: CASSPQRGGYGYTF. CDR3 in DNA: TGTGCCAGCTCACCCCAGCGAGGGGGCTATGGCTACACCTTC.

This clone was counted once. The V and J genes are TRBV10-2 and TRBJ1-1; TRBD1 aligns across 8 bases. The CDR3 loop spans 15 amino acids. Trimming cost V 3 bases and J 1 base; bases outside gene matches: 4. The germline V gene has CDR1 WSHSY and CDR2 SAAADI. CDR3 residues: CASSEAGGTNTEAFF. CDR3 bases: TGCGCCAGCAGTGAAGCAGGGGGCACGAACACTGAAGCTTTCTTT.

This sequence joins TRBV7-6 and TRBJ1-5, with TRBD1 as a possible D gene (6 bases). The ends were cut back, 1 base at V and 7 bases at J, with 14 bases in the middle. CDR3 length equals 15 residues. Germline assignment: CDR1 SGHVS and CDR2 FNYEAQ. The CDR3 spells CASSLGPETGQPQHF. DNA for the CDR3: TGTGCCAGCAGCTTAGGGCCCGAGACAGGCCAGCCCCAGCATTTT.

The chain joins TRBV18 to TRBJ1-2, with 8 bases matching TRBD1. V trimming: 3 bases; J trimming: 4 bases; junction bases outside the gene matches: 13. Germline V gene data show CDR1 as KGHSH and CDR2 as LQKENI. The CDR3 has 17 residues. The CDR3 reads CASSPISTGAVGYGYTF. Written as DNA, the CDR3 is TGTGCCAGCTCACCCATCTCGACAGGGGCGGTCGGCTATGGCTACACCTTC.

The CDR3 sequence is CASSTRDSLANYGYTF. DNA of the CDR3: TGTGCCAGCAGCACACGGGACAGCTTAGCTAACTATGGCTACACCTTC. The chain recombines TRBV9 with TRBJ1-2; 7 nucleotides line up with TRBD1. V gave up 4 bases and J gave up 0 bases; unmatched junction bases: 9. The germline V gene encodes CDR1 SGDLS and CDR2 YYNGEE. The CDR3 consists of 16 residues. The full variable domain, completed using reference TRBV9 and TRBJ1-2, is DSGVTQTPKHLITATGQRVTLRCSPRSGDLSVYWYQQSLDQGLQFLIQYYNGEERAKGNILERFSAQQFPDLHSELNLSSLELGDSALYFCASSTRDSLANYGYTFGSGTRLTVV.

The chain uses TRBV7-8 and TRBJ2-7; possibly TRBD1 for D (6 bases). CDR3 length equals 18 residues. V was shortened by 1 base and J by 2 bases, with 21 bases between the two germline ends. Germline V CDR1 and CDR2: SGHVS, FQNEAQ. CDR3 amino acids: CASSLEGRGRLGAYEQYF. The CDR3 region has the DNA TGTGCCAGCAGCTTAGAGGGCAGGGGAAGACTTGGGGCCTACGAGCAGTACTTC.

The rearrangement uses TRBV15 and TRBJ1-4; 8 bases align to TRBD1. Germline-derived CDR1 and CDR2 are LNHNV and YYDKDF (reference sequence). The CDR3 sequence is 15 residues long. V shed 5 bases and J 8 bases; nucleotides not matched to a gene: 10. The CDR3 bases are TGTGCCACCAGCTCCGGACAGGGTGGTGGAGAAAAACTGTTTTTT. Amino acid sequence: CATSSGQGGGEKLFF.

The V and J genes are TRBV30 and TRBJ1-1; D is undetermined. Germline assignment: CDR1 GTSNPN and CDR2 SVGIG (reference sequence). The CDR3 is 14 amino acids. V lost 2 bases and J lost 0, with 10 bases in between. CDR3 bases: TGTGCCTGGAGTCGCGTTTCCATGAACACTGAAGCTTTCTTT. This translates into CAWSRVSMNTEAFF.

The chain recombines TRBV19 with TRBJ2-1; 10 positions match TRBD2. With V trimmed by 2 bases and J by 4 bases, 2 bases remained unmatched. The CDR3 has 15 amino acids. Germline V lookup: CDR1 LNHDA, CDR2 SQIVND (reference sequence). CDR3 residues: CASSITSGVYNEQFF. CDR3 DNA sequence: TGTGCCAGTAGTATAACTAGCGGGGTATACAATGAGCAGTTCTTC.

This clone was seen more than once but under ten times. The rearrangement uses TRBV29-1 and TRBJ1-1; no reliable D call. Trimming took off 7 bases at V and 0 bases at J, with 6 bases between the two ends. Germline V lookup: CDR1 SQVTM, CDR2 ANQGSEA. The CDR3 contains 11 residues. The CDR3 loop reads CSAGMNTEAFF. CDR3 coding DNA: TGCAGCGCGGGGATGAACACTGAAGCTTTCTTT.

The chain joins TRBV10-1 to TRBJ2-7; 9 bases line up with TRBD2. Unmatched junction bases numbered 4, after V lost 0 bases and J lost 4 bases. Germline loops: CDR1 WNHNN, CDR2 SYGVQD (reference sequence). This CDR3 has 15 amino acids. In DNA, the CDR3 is TGCGCCAGCAGTGAGTCGCGGGGGGGCCTGTACGAGCAGTACTTC. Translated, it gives CASSESRGGLYEQYF.

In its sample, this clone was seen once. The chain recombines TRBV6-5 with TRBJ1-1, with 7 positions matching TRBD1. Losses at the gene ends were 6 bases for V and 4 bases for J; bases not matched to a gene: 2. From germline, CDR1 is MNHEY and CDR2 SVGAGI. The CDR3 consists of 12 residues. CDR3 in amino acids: CASSAGGTEAFF. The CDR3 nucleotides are TGTGCCAGCAGCGCAGGGGGCACTGAAGCTTTCTTT.

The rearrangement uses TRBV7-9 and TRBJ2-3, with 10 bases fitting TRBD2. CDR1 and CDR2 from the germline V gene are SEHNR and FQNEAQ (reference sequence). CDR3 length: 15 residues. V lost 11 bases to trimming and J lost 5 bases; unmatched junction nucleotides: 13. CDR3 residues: CAGVERGGPEDTQYF. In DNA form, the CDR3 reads TGTGCCGGGGTGGAGCGGGGGGGGCCAGAAGATACGCAGTATTTT.

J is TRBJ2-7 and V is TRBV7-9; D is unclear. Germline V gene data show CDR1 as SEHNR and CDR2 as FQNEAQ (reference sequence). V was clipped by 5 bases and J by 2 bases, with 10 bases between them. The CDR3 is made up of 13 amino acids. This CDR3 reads CASSAERPYEQYF. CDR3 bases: TGTGCCAGCAGCGCGGAGAGACCCTACGAGCAGTACTTC.

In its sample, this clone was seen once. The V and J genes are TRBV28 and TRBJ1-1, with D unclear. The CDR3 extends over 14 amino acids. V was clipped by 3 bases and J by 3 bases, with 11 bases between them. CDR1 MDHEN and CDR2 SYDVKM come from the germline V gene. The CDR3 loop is CASSLWVADTEAFF. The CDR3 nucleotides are TGTGCCAGCAGTTTGTGGGTAGCGGACACTGAAGCTTTCTTT.

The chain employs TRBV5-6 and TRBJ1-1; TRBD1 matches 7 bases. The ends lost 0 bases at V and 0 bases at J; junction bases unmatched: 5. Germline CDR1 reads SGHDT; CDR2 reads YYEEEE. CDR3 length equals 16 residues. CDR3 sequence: CASSLVGQDLNTEAFF. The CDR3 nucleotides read TGTGCCAGCAGCTTGGTCGGACAGGATTTGAACACTGAAGCTTTCTTT.

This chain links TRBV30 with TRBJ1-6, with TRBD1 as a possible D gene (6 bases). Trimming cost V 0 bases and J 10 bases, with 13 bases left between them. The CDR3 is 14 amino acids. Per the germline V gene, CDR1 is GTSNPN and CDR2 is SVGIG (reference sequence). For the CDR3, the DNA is TGTGCCTGGAGTGTAGGGACACCGATGTCACCCCTCCACTTT. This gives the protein CAWSVGTPMSPLHF.

The CDR3 here is CASSSTQGAPGNTIYF. The CDR3 DNA follows: TGTGCCAGCAGCTCAACACAGGGGGCGCCCGGAAACACCATATATTTT. This chain joins TRBV7-9 and TRBJ1-3; 9 nucleotides agree with TRBD1. V lost 4 bases to trimming and J lost 4 bases; unmatched junction nucleotides: 8. The V gene's germline CDR1 is SEHNR and CDR2 FQNEAQ (reference sequence). The CDR3 extends over 16 amino acids.